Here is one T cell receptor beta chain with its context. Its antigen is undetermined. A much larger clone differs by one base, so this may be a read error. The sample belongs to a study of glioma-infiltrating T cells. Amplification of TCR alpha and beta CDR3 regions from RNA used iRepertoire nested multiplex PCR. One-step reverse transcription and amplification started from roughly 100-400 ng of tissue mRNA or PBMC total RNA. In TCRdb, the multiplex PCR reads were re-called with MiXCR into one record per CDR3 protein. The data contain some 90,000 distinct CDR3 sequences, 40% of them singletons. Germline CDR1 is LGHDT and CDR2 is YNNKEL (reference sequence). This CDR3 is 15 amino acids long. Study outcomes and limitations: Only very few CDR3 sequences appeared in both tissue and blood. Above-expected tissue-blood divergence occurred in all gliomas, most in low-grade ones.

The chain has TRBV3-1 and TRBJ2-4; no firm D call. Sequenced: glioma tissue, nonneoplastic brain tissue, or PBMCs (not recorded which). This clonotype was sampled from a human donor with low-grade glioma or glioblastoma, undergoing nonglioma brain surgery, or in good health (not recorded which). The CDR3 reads CASSQKDIAKNIEYF. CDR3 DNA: TGTGCCAGCAGCCAAAAGGATATAGCCAAAAACATTGAGTACTTC.